These 11 T cell receptor beta chains came from one sample sequenced in a study of blood T cell repertoires in COVID-19. Measured with immunoSEQ multiplex PCR; TCRdb has only the in-frame clones, and not every one. Here the sample spans around 260,000 clones, about 88% being singletons. Sequencing was done on a sample of peripheral blood. Receptor source: a man between 18 and 29 years old with active or convalescent COVID-19.

The CDR3, as DNA: TGTGCCAGCAGCTTCCCCCCCGCAGGGGACCCCTACGAGCAGTACTTC. Translated: CASSFPPAGDPYEQYF. The chain carries TRBV7-2 and TRBJ2-7, with a weak D call TRBD1 (6 bases). The germline CDR1 and CDR2 sequences are SGHTA and FQGNSA. V lost 3 bases and J 2 bases, leaving 17 bases between the germline ends. This CDR3 is 16 amino acids long.

The V gene is TRBV6-1, the J gene TRBJ2-1; possible D gene TRBD2, 6 bases. V shed 2 bases and J shed 0 bases, with 17 bases lying between them. CDR1 is MNHNS, CDR2 SASEGT, per germline. This CDR3 is built from 18 residues. CDR3 in DNA: TGTGCCAGCAGTGAAAGAGGAAGCGGGTCCAGCTCCTACAATGAGCAGTTCTTC. Encoded protein: CASSERGSGSSSYNEQFF.

This clone was detected only a few times. The V gene is TRBV19, the J gene TRBJ2-2, with 8 nucleotides matching TRBD1. J gave up 1 base and V 6 bases, and 1 base lay outside the gene matches. CDR1 and CDR2 (germline): LNHDA, SQIVND (reference sequence). The CDR3 extends over 14 amino acids. In nucleotides, the CDR3 is TGTGCCAGTAGGGGGACAGGGAACACCGGGGAGCTGTTTTTT. It specifies CASRGTGNTGELFF.

The chain joins TRBV9 to TRBJ1-2, with a possible D match to TRBD1 (5 bases). The germline CDR1 and CDR2 sequences are SGDLS and YYNGEE. Trimming removed 0 bases at V and 0 bases at J, with 9 bases between. The CDR3 runs to 15 residues. The CDR3 here is CASSVGEGTNYGYTF. CDR3 in DNA: TGTGCCAGCAGCGTAGGGGAGGGGACTAACTATGGCTACACCTTC.

The rearrangement uses TRBV6-1 and TRBJ2-3; 10 nucleotides align to TRBD2. The CDR3 runs 18 residues. Germline values: CDR1 MNHNS, CDR2 SASEGT. After removal of 1 base from V and 2 bases from J, the junction contained 9 bases not matched to a gene. The CDR3 nucleotides are TGTGCCAGCAGTGAAGTGGGGTTAGCGGGGGGAAACACAGATACGCAGTATTTT. This codes for CASSEVGLAGGNTDTQYF.

The chain carries TRBV6-6 and TRBJ1-1, with 8 bases identical to TRBD1. Germline trimming cut 5 bases from V and 0 bases from J; bases unmatched to any gene: 14. The CDR3 loop spans 18 amino acids. Germline V lookup: CDR1 MNHNY, CDR2 SVGAGI (reference sequence). CDR3 in amino acids: CASSPRQGRTAMNTEAFF. CDR3 bases: TGTGCCAGCAGTCCTAGACAGGGGAGGACCGCCATGAACACTGAAGCTTTCTTT.

V usage is TRBV2 and J usage is TRBJ2-5, with TRBD2 matching 7 bases. The ends lost 3 bases at V and 4 bases at J; junction bases unmatched: 5. The CDR3 runs 14 residues. CDR1 is SNHLY, CDR2 FYNNEI, per germline. DNA of the CDR3: TGTGCCAGCAGTGAGAGGGCGGGGGTAGAGACCCAGTACTTC. As protein: CASSERAGVETQYF.

The chain has TRBV4-1 and TRBJ2-2, with 9 bases fitting TRBD2. The CDR3 is made up of 19 amino acids. Germline V CDR1 and CDR2: MGHRA, YSYEKL. V trimming: 0 bases; J trimming: 3 bases; junction bases outside the gene matches: 11. CDR3 nucleotides: TGCGCCAGCAGCCAAGATTCGACTAGCGGACCCTTCCACACCGGGGAGCTGTTTTTT. Translated, it gives CASSQDSTSGPFHTGELFF.

The chain couples TRBV7-9 to TRBJ1-1; D gene ambiguous. The V end lost 2 bases, the J end lost 2 bases, and 9 bases lay between the germline ends. Germline CDR1 reads SEHNR; CDR2 reads FQNEAQ (reference sequence). The CDR3 has 14 amino acids. CDR3 in DNA: TGTGCCAGCAGCTTACAAGCGTTAAACACTGAAGCTTTCTTT. This gives the protein CASSLQALNTEAFF.

The J gene is TRBJ1-2, the V gene TRBV19; TRBD1 matches at 12 bases. The V and J ends lost 6 bases and 6 bases, in that order; junction bases with no gene match: 5. CDR1 is LNHDA, CDR2 SQIVND, per germline (reference sequence). This CDR3 region has 14 residues. In DNA, the CDR3 is TGTGCCAGTAGGCTCCGGGACAGGGGGCATGGCTACACCTTC. This translates into CASRLRDRGHGYTF.

This clone was recorded only once. V and J are TRBV2 and TRBJ1-3; tentative D call: TRBD1 (5 bases). From germline, CDR1 is SNHLY and CDR2 FYNNEI. The CDR3 is 14 amino acids. The V and J ends lost 9 bases and 2 bases respectively, with 14 bases between them. CDR3 in DNA: TGTGCCAGGATCGCGGGGGGGGCTGGAAACACCATATATTTT. Translating gives CARIAGGAGNTIYF.